One and the same sample provided the 25 T cell receptor beta chains below, sequenced in a study of tumor and adjacent non-tumor tissue in lung cancer. This sample's RNA came from whole unsorted tissue. The normal lung tissue was taken more than 3 cm from the tumor edge. TCRbeta libraries were built with three rounds of nested PCR, modified from ARM-PCR. TCRdb reprocessed the multiplex PCR reads with MiXCR, giving one entry per CDR3 protein. Of some 100,000 distinct CDR3 sequences listed, 65% are singletons. Sequenced input: distant non-tumor lung tissue. These receptors were taken from a man between 25 and 39 years old with non-small cell lung cancer.

On this clonotype itself: One junction end does not reproduce the germline sequence, and a read error may be involved. The rearrangement joins TRBV20-1 to TRBJ2-7; possibly TRBD1 for D (6 bases). The CDR3 is made up of 16 amino acids. Germline V gene data show CDR1 as DFQATT and CDR2 as SNEGSKA (reference sequence). Written as DNA, the CDR3 is TGCAGTACTAGGGATGGGGCCAAACAGGGTCCTGGCGAGCAGTACTTC. Its translation: CSTRDGAKQGPGEQYF.

Points on this clonotype: Since the CDR3 does not end with the conserved phenylalanine or tryptophan, this likely comes from a read error. The chain recombines TRBV20-1 with TRBJ1-5; 7 nucleotides match TRBD1. The CDR3 spans 15 residues. Trimming took 6 bases from V and 1 from J; bases not matched to a gene: 9. CDR1 is DFQATT and CDR2 is SNEGSKA in the germline V gene (reference sequence). The CDR3 spells CSAGRGWGSNQPQHL. Here the CDR3 DNA reads TGCAGTGCGGGCAGGGGGTGGGGGAGCAATCAGCCCCAGCATCTT.

A note on this clonotype: A much larger clone differs from this one at a single base, so this may be a read error. The chain joins TRBV7-9 to TRBJ2-5; no clear D gene. V was cut by 5 bases and J by 4 bases, with 11 bases left in between. The CDR3 consists of 13 residues. Germline V lookup: CDR1 SEHNR, CDR2 FQNEAQ (reference sequence). The CDR3 coding sequence is TGTGCCAGCAGCGCATCTACGGGAGAGACCCAGTACTTC. Translating it yields CASSASTGETQYF.

This clonotype has only a few counts. The rearrangement joins TRBV20-1 to TRBJ2-5; D may correspond to TRBD1 or TRBD2 (5 bases each). The CDR3 totals 14 residues. Germline V CDR1 and CDR2: DFQATT, SNEGSKA (reference sequence). Trimming left V 1 base short and J 3 bases short, with 12 bases between. The CDR3, as DNA: TGCAGTGCTAGAGTCCAGGGACGGAAAGAGACCCAGTACTTC. Amino acid sequence: CSARVQGRKETQYF.

The chain couples TRBV20-1 to TRBJ2-7; weak D call: TRBD2 (7 bases). The CDR3 contains 14 residues. Per the germline V gene, CDR1 is DFQATT and CDR2 is SNEGSKA (reference sequence). Trimming left V 6 bases short and J 5 bases short, with 20 bases between. CDR3 in amino acids: CSATGGNGGHEQYF. CDR3 coding DNA: TGCAGTGCCACCGGGGGTAACGGGGGGCACGAGCAGTACTTC.

A single count supports this clonotype. The chain recombines TRBV4-1 with TRBJ2-5, with D possibly matching TRBD2 (6 bases). CDR3 length equals 18 residues. The ends were cut back, 0 bases at V and 2 bases at J, with 19 bases in the middle. Germline assignment: CDR1 MGHRA and CDR2 YSYEKL. The CDR3 sequence is CASSQDYYKRVTQETQYF. In nucleotides, the CDR3 is TGCGCCAGCAGCCAAGATTATTACAAGCGGGTCACACAAGAGACCCAGTACTTC.

The genes are TRBV20-1 and TRBJ1-1; D ambiguous. This CDR3 has 12 amino acids. V lost 7 bases, J lost 4 bases, and 13 bases lay in between. Germline assignment: CDR1 DFQATT and CDR2 SNEGSKA (reference sequence). CDR3 sequence reads: CSELGCGTEAFF. For the CDR3, the DNA is TGCAGTGAGCTAGGTTGTGGCACTGAAGCTTTCTTT.

Concerning this clonotype itself: Given a much more abundant clone one base away, this may be a read error. In this CDR3 the conserved last residue, phenylalanine or tryptophan, is missing, so a read error is likely. The gene calls are TRBV4-1 and TRBJ2-7; weak D call: TRBD2 (7 bases). Germline CDR1 MGHRA, CDR2 YSYEKL. The CDR3 is 15 amino acids. Trimming stripped 1 base from V and 4 bases from J, with 14 bases between. DNA for the CDR3: TGCGCCAGCAGCCAAGTGGGCGGGGGCGGATACGAGCAGTACTTA. This codes for CASSQVGGGGYEQYL.

Comment on this clonotype: Sequence at one end of the junction differs from germline and may be a read error. The gene calls are TRBV20-1 and TRBJ2-3; 7 bases are a match to TRBD2. CDR1 is DFQATT and CDR2 is SNEGSKA in the germline V gene (reference sequence). This CDR3 region has 15 residues. CDR3 loop: CSARGPGGLTDRQYF. CDR3 DNA sequence: TGCAGTGCTAGAGGACCGGGGGGTCTCACAGATAGGCAGTATTTT.

Concerning this clonotype: At one end the junction does not follow the germline gene, possibly because of a read error. The rearrangement uses TRBV29-1 and TRBJ1-1; a weak D match, TRBD1 (5 bases). In germline, CDR1 is SQVTM, CDR2 ANQGSEA. The CDR3 spans 14 residues. CDR3: CSVEESGGNAEAVF. The CDR3 bases are TGCAGCGTTGAAGAGTCCGGGGGGAACGCTGAAGCTGTCTTT.

The rearrangement links TRBV10-3 to TRBJ2-3; 10 nucleotides match TRBD1. This CDR3 has 14 amino acids. J was trimmed by 6 bases and V by 11 bases; bases with no gene match: 11. Germline CDR1 ENHRY, CDR2 SYGVKD. CDR3 in amino acids: CAASTGTGDDTQYF. In DNA, the CDR3 is TGTGCCGCTAGCACCGGGACAGGGGATGATACGCAGTATTTT.

This clonotype has more than one count but fewer than ten. This chain links TRBV20-1 with TRBJ2-5, with D possibly matching TRBD2 (5 bases). Trimming took 1 base from V and 5 from J, leaving 14 bases between them. This CDR3 spans 14 amino acids. The germline V gene has CDR1 DFQATT and CDR2 SNEGSKA (reference sequence). The CDR3: CSARVSESHETQYF. In DNA, the CDR3 is TGCAGTGCTAGAGTTAGCGAGTCTCATGAGACCCAGTACTTC.

The chain carries TRBV20-1 and TRBJ1-5, with D unclear. The CDR3 loop spans 15 amino acids. V shed 1 base and J shed 7 bases, with 17 bases lying between them. CDR1 is DFQATT and CDR2 is SNEGSKA in the germline V gene (reference sequence). CDR3 nucleotide sequence: TGCAGTGCTAGAGGAGGTGGAGTTCTTCACCAGCCCCAGCATTTT. It translates to CSARGGGVLHQPQHF.

This chain links TRBV12-3 or TRBV12-4 with TRBJ2-2; D possibly corresponds to TRBD1 (6 bases). Deletions cut 7 bases from V and 9 bases from J, with 21 bases between. The CDR3 spans 15 residues. The CDR3 protein is CASTVAIGGPRELFF. The DNA of the CDR3 is TGTGCCAGCACTGTCGCGATAGGGGGTCCCAGGGAGCTGTTTTTT.

This clonotype has just a few counts. This chain links TRBV29-1 with TRBJ2-1, with D possibly matching TRBD2 (6 bases). Trimming took 6 bases from V and 7 from J, leaving 10 bases between them. Germline loops: CDR1 SQVTM, CDR2 ANQGSEA. The length of the CDR3 is 11 residues. The CDR3 region is CSVGGVNEQFF. CDR3 DNA: TGCAGCGTCGGAGGGGTGAATGAGCAGTTCTTC.

As for this clonotype: At one end the junction does not follow the germline gene, possibly because of a read error. The chain uses TRBV6-2 or TRBV6-3 and TRBJ2-6; D might be TRBD1 (5 bases). The CDR3 runs 15 residues. Germline V lookup: CDR1 MNHEY, CDR2 SVGEGT. CDR3: CASSFDSSGVNVLTF. The CDR3 DNA is TGTGCTAGCAGTTTCGACAGCTCTGGGGTCAACGTCCTGACTTTC.

A note on this clonotype: The junction shows a germline mismatch at one end, possibly a read error. V usage is TRBV11-2 and J usage is TRBJ2-3, with TRBD2 identical over 10 bases. Germline V gene data show CDR1 as SGHAT and CDR2 as FQNNGV. This CDR3 has 14 residues. CDR3 loop: CASMGTSDTNTQYF. The CDR3 bases are TGTGCCAGCATGGGGACTAGCGACACAAATACGCAGTATTTT.

To note about this clonotype: The CDR3 carries no conserved terminal phenylalanine or tryptophan, so it likely arises from a read error. This rearrangement joins TRBV20-1 to TRBJ2-3; D is undetermined. Germline assignment: CDR1 DFQATT and CDR2 SNEGSKA (reference sequence). The V and J ends lost 6 bases and 0 bases respectively, with 7 bases between them. This CDR3 is built from 12 residues. CDR3 DNA: TGCAGTGCCCCACCTAGCACAGATACGCAGTATCTT. As protein: CSAPPSTDTQYL.

Remarks on this clonotype: A clone one base away is much larger, so this may be a read error. V and J are TRBV5-4 and TRBJ1-2; weak D call: TRBD1 (5 bases). The CDR3 consists of 14 residues. CDR1 is SGHNT and CDR2 is YYREEE in the germline V gene (reference sequence). For the CDR3, the DNA is TGTGTCAGCAGCTTCAACACCGGGGCCTATGGCTACACCTTC. Its protein is CVSSFNTGAYGYTF. Full variable domain (rest looked up from reference TRBV5-4 and TRBJ1-2): ETGVTQSPTHLIKTRGQQVTLRCSSQSGHNTVSWYQQALGQGPQFIFQYYREEENGRGNFPPRFSGLQFPNYSSELNVNALELDDSALYLCVSSFNTGAYGYTFGSGTRLTVV.

Turning to this clonotype: A read error is possible here, since a much larger clone lies one base away. The V gene is TRBV6-6, the J gene TRBJ2-6; no clear D gene. The germline CDR1 and CDR2 sequences are MNHNY and SVGAGI (reference sequence). The length of the CDR3 is 13 residues. The CDR3 loop reads CACRPGGANVLTF. Here the CDR3 DNA reads TGTGCCTGCAGACCGGGTGGGGCCAACGTCCTGACTTTC.

This clonotype was detected only a few times. The chain's CDR3 is CAWSGAVVTGELFF. Written as DNA, the CDR3 is TGTGCCTGGAGTGGGGCGGTTGTTACCGGGGAGCTGTTTTTT. This chain links TRBV30 with TRBJ2-2; D ambiguous. CDR1 and CDR2 from the germline V gene are GTSNPN and SVGIG (reference sequence). The CDR3 has 14 amino acids. With 1 base removed from V and 5 bases from J, the gap between germline ends came to 11 bases.

Concerning this clonotype itself: A junction boundary mismatches the germline segment, possibly from a read error. The chain recombines TRBV24-1 with TRBJ1-6, with a tentative D call TRBD1 (5 bases). The CDR3 runs 15 residues. Germline V gene data show CDR1 as KGHDR and CDR2 as SFDVKD. The CDR3 loop reads CVTSDSRGYNSPLHF. The CDR3, as DNA: TGTGTCACCAGTGATTCGAGGGGCTATAATTCACCCCTCCACTTT.

This clonotype was counted only a few times. A much larger clone differs by one base, so this may be a read error. The V and J genes are TRBV20-1 and TRBJ1-3; a weak D match, TRBD1 (5 bases). The germline gives CDR1 DFQATT, CDR2 SNEGSKA (reference sequence). The CDR3 runs to 15 residues. The CDR3 sequence is CSATTSRDGGNTICF. Written as DNA, the CDR3 is TGCAGTGCTACGACCTCCCGGGACGGTGGAAACACCATATGTTTT.

This clonotype was detected once. A much larger clone lies one base from this, so it may be a read error. This chain uses TRBV4-1 with TRBJ1-2; TRBD1 might be the D (6 bases). V was trimmed by 1 base and J by 7 bases, leaving 16 bases between them. The CDR3 loop spans 15 amino acids. Germline CDR1 and CDR2: MGHRA and YSYEKL. CDR3 nucleotides: TGCGCCAGCAGCCAAGTAAGGGGGGTCGGAATTGGCTACACCTTC. Amino acids: CASSQVRGVGIGYTF.

The chain employs TRBV7-9 and TRBJ2-7; D is tentatively TRBD1 or TRBD2 (6 bases each). Germline V lookup: CDR1 SEHNR, CDR2 FQNEAQ (reference sequence). The CDR3 loop spans 14 amino acids. In DNA form, the CDR3 reads TGTGTCAGTAGCTTAGGGGGGTCGGTACTCGAGCAGTACTTC. Its protein is CVSSLGGSVLEQYF.